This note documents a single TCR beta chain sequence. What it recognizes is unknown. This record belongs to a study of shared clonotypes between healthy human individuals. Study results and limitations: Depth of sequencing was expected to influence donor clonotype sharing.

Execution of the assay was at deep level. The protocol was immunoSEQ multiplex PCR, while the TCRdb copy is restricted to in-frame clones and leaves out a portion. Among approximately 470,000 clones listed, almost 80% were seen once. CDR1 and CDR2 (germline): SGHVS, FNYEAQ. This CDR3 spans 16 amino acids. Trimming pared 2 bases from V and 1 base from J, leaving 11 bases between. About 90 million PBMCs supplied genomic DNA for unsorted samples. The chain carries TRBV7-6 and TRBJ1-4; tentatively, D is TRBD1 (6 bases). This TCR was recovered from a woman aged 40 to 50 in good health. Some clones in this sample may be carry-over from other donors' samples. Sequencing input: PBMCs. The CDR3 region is CASSLSGGQTNEKLFF. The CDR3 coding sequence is TGTGCCAGCAGCTTATCGGGGGGCCAAACTAATGAAAAACTGTTTTTT.